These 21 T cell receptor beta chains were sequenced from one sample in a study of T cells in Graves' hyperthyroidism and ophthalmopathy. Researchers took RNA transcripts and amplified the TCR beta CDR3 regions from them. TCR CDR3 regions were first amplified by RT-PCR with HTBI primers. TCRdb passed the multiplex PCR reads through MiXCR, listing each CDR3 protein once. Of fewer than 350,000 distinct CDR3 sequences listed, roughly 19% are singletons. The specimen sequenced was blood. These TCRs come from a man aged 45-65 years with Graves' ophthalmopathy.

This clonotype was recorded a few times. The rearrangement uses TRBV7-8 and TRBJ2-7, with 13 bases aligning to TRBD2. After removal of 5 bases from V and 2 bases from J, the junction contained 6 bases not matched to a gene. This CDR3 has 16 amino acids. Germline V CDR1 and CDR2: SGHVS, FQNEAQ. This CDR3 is CASSLSGTSGTYEQYF. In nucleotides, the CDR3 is TGTGCCAGCAGCCTCTCCGGGACTAGCGGGACCTACGAGCAGTACTTC.

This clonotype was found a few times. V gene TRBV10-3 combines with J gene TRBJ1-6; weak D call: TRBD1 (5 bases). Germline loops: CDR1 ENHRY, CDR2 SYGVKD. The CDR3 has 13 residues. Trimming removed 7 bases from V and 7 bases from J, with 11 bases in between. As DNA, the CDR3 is TGTGCCATCACGACAGAACCAAATTCACCCCTCCACTTT. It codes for CAITTEPNSPLHF.

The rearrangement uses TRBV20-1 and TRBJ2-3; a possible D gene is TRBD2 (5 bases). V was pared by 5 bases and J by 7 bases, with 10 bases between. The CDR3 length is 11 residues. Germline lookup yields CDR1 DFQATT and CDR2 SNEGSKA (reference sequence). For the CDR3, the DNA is TGCAGTGCTCGGGAAGAGCATACGCAGTATTTT. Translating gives CSAREEHTQYF.

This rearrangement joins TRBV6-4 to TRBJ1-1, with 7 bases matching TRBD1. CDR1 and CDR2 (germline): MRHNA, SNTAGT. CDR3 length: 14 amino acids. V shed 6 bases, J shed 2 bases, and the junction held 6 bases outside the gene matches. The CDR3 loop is CASSRTGTNTEAFF. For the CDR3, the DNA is TGTGCCAGCAGCAGGACAGGAACAAACACTGAAGCTTTCTTT.

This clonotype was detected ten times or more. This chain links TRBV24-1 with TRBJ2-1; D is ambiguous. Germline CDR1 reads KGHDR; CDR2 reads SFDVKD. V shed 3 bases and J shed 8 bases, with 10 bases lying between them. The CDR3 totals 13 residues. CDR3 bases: TGTGCCACCAGTGATACCCTAGGTCATGAGCAGTTCTTC. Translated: CATSDTLGHEQFF.

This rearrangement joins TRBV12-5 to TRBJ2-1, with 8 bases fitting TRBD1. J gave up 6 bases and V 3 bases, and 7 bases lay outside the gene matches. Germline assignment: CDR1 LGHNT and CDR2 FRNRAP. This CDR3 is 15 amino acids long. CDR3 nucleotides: TGTGCTAGTGGTTTAGACAGGGGCCCCCTCAATGAGCAGTTCTTC. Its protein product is CASGLDRGPLNEQFF.

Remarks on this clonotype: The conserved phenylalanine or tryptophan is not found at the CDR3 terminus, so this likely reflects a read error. CDR3 in amino acids: CASSPGLAETQYL. As DNA, the CDR3 is TGTGCCAGCTCCCCGGGACTAGCAGAGACCCAGTACCTC. This chain connects TRBV18 to TRBJ2-5; 9 nucleotides line up with TRBD2. V shed 6 bases, J shed 4 bases, and the junction held 3 bases outside the gene matches. This CDR3 region has 13 residues. The V gene's germline CDR1 is KGHSH and CDR2 LQKENI.

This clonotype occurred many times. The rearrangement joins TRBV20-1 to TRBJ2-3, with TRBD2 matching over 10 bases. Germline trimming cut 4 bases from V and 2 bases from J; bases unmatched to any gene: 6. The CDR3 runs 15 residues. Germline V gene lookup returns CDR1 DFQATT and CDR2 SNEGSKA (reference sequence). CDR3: CSATLAGALTDTQYF. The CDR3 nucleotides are TGCAGTGCTACGCTAGCGGGAGCCCTCACAGATACGCAGTATTTT.

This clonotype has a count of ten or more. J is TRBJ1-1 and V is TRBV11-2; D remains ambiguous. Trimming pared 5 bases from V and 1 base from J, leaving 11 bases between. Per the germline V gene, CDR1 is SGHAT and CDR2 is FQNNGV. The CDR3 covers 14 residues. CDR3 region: CASSPSPGNTEAFF. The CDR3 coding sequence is TGTGCCAGCAGCCCCTCCCCGGGGAACACTGAAGCTTTCTTT.

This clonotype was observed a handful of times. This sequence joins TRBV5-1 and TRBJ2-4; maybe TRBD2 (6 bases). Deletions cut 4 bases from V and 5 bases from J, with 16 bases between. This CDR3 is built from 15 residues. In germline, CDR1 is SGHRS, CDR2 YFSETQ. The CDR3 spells CASSPRGGRENIQYF. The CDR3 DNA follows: TGCGCCAGCAGCCCTCGGGGAGGTAGGGAAAACATTCAGTACTTC.

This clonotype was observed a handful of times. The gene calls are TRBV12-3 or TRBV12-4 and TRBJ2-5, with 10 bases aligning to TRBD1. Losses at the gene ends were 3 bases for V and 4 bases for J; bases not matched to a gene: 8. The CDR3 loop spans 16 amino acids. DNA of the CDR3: TGTGCCAGCAGTTTCCTACTGACAGGGGGCGCAGAGACCCAGTACTTC. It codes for CASSFLLTGGAETQYF.

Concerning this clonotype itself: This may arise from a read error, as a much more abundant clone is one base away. For the CDR3, the DNA is TGCAGTGCTAAGCGGACACAGGGTAGCCCCTACGAGCAGTTCTTC. Amino acid sequence: CSAKRTQGSPYEQFF. The V call is TRBV20-1, the J call TRBJ2-7; tentative D call: TRBD1 (6 bases). Near its end, the DNA agrees better with TRBJ2-1, so the J call may be wrong. This CDR3 comprises 15 residues. Germline CDR1 DFQATT, CDR2 SNEGSKA (reference sequence).

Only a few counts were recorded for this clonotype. Here the CDR3 DNA reads TGCAGTGCTCTGGGGACGGATTACAATGAGCAGTTCTTC. Its protein is CSALGTDYNEQFF. The chain couples TRBV20-1 to TRBJ2-1; D possibly matches TRBD1 or TRBD2 (5 bases each). This CDR3 comprises 13 residues. CDR1 DFQATT and CDR2 SNEGSKA come from the germline V gene (reference sequence). Trimming shortened V by 5 bases and J by 4 bases, and 12 bases separated the two germline ends.

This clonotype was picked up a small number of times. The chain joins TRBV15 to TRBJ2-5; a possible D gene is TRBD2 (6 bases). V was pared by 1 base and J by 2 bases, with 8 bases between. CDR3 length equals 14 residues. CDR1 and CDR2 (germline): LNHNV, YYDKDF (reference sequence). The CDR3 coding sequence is TGTGCCACCAGCAGAGTGAGCGGGCAAGAGACCCAGTACTTC. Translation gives CATSRVSGQETQYF.

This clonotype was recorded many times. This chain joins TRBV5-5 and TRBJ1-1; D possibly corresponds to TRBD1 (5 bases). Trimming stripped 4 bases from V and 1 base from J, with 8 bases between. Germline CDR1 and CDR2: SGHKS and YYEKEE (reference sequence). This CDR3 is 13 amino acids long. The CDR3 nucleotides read TGTGCCAGCAGCCTGACAGAGAACACTGAAGCTTTCTTT. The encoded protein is CASSLTENTEAFF. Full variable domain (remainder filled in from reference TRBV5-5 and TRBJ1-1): DAGVTQSPTHLIKTRGQQVTLRCSPISGHKSVSWYQQVLGQGPQFIFQYYEKEERGRGNFPDRFSARQFPNYSSELNVNALLLGDSALYLCASSLTENTEAFFGQGTRLTVV.

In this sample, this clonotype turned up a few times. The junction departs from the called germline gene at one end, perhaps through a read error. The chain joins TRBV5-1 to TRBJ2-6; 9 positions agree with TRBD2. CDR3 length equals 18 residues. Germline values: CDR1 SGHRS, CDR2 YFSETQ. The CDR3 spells CASSSGLALESGANVLTF. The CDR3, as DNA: TGTGCCAGCAGCTCCGGACTAGCGCTGGAGTCTGGGGCCAACGTCCTGACTTTC.

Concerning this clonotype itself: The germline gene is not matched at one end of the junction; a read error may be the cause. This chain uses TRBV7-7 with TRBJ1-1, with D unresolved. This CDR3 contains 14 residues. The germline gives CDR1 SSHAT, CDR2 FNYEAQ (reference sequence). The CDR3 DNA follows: TGTGCTAGCAGCCCTCTAACGGGGAACACTGAAGCTTTCTTT. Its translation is CASSPLTGNTEAFF.

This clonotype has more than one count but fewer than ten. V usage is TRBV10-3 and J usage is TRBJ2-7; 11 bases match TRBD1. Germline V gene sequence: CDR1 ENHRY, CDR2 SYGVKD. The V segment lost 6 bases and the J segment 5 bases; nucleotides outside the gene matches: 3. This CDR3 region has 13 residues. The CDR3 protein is CAIRGTGGNEQYF. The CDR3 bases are TGTGCCATCAGGGGGACAGGGGGAAACGAGCAGTACTTC.

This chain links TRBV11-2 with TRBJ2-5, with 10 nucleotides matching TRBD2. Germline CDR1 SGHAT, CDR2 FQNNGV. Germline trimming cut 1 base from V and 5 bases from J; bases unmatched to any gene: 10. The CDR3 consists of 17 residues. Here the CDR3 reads CASSLGPLAGVRETQYF. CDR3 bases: TGTGCCAGCAGCTTAGGTCCCCTAGCGGGAGTCCGGGAGACCCAGTACTTC.

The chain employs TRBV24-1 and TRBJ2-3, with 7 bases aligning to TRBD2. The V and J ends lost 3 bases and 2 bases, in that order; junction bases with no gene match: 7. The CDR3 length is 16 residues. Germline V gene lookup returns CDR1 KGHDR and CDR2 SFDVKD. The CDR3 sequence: CATSDVSSGFTDTQYF. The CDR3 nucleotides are TGTGCCACCAGTGATGTGTCTAGCGGCTTCACAGATACGCAGTATTTT.

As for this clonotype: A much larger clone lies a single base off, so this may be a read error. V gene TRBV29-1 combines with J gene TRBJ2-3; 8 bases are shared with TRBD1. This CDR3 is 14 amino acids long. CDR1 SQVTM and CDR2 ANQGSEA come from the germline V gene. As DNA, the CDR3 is TGCAGCGTTCCCCAGGGGGCGCGGACAGATACGCAGAATTTT. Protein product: CSVPQGARTDTQNF.